The TCR beta chain described here comes from a study of blood T cell repertoires in COVID-19. TCRdb's table, derived via immunoSEQ multiplex PCR, lists solely in-frame clones and lacks some. Of 80,000 or so clones in the sample, around 88% were seen once. This CDR3 spans 14 amino acids. Germline assignment: CDR1 ENHRY and CDR2 SYGVKD. Trimming cost V 6 bases and J 2 bases; bases outside gene matches: 5. The rearrangement joins TRBV10-3 to TRBJ2-3; 7 bases agree with TRBD2. This clonotype was sampled from a human donor in a cohort sampled during active COVID-19. The specimen sequenced was peripheral blood. This chain's CDR3 is CAIRRGSDTDTQYF. Here the CDR3 DNA reads TGTGCCATCAGGCGGGGGTCTGACACAGATACGCAGTATTTT.